The 9 T cell receptor beta chains reported below all come from one sample, sequenced in a study of OX40 agonist ivuxolimab in advanced cancers. The method was the immunoSEQ multiplex PCR assay. Entries here come from immuneACCESS through TCRdb and include only in-frame sequences with V and J called. Some clones fail to appear in such tables; in the studies checked, an unresolved V gene covers under half of the shortfall, and the cause of the remainder is unknown. The sample table holds around 62,000 clones, of which nearly 90% were seen once. The ten most abundant clones make up approximately 13% of the sample. Here the sequenced sample was CD4+ or CD8+ T cells sorted from blood, taken in a trial of the OX40 agonist ivuxolimab. Receptors were obtained from an adult with an advanced solid tumor such as melanoma, head and neck, liver or kidney cancer.

This chain joins TRBV28 and TRBJ1-1; perhaps TRBD1 as D (5 bases). This CDR3 comprises 16 residues. Trimming took off 7 bases at V and 2 bases at J, with 20 bases between the two ends. Germline V gene sequence: CDR1 MDHEN, CDR2 SYDVKM. CDR3 nucleotide sequence: TGTGCCAGCAATAAGGGCGGCGGGGCCGGTAACACTGAAGCTTTCTTT. It translates to CASNKGGGAGNTEAFF.

This clone was seen a few times. The chain combines TRBV10-1 with TRBJ2-3; D is tentatively TRBD1 or TRBD2 (6 bases each). Looked up from germline, CDR1 is WNHNN and CDR2 is SYGVQD (reference sequence). Trimming removed 0 bases from V and 1 base from J, with 14 bases in between. CDR3 length: 17 residues. In DNA form, the CDR3 reads TGCGCCAGCAGTGAGTCGGGGGGCCCCGGAGGCACAGATACGCAGTATTTT. This codes for CASSESGGPGGTDTQYF.

The gene calls are TRBV19 and TRBJ2-7, with D possibly TRBD2 on 5 matching bases. Germline V gene lookup returns CDR1 LNHDA and CDR2 SQIVND (reference sequence). The CDR3 covers 15 residues. Deletions cut 2 bases from V and 5 bases from J, with 16 bases between. CDR3 sequence reads: CASSIRLREYNEQYF. In DNA, the CDR3 is TGTGCCAGTAGTATACGGCTTCGGGAATACAACGAGCAGTACTTC.

V is TRBV19 and J is TRBJ1-1; D perhaps matches TRBD1 (5 bases). Trimming shortened V by 5 bases and J by 5 bases, and 9 bases separated the two germline ends. The germline gives CDR1 LNHDA, CDR2 SQIVND (reference sequence). This CDR3 region has 12 residues. The CDR3 reads CASSLGATEAFF. CDR3 nucleotides: TGTGCCAGTAGTCTCGGGGCGACTGAAGCTTTCTTT.

The chain recombines TRBV29-1 with TRBJ1-2; 8 bases map to TRBD1. CDR1 and CDR2 from the germline V gene are SQVTM and ANQGSEA. The V and J ends lost 0 bases and 4 bases, in that order; junction bases with no gene match: 7. The CDR3 spans 15 residues. The CDR3: CSVEDLPGGAYGYTF. The CDR3 region has the DNA TGCAGCGTTGAAGATCTGCCAGGGGGCGCCTATGGCTACACCTTC.

This CDR3 reads CASSQAEAGYEQYV. For the CDR3, the DNA is TGCGCCAGCAGCCAAGCGGAAGCGGGTTACGAGCAGTACGTC. V and J are TRBV4-1 and TRBJ2-7, with a tentative D call TRBD2 (6 bases). The V end lost 1 base, the J end lost 4 bases, and 11 bases lay between the germline ends. Germline values: CDR1 MGHRA, CDR2 YSYEKL. The CDR3 has 14 residues.

In this sample, this clone is large (0.1 to 1%). This chain uses TRBV6-5 with TRBJ2-2; D is unclear. Germline CDR1 reads MNHEY; CDR2 reads SVGAGI. The V end lost 8 bases, the J end lost 8 bases, and 9 bases lay between the germline ends. This CDR3 spans 11 amino acids. CDR3 loop: CASVGTGELFF. The CDR3 coding sequence is TGTGCCAGCGTCGGAACAGGGGAGCTGTTTTTT.

The chain has TRBV28 and TRBJ1-5; D might be TRBD1 (5 bases). This CDR3 has 13 residues. Germline assignment: CDR1 MDHEN and CDR2 SYDVKM. V gave up 3 bases and J gave up 7 bases, with 10 bases separating them. CDR3 region: CASSFSGGQPQHF. The CDR3, as DNA: TGTGCCAGCAGTTTCTCTGGGGGGCAGCCCCAGCATTTT. Combining the CDR3 with reference TRBV28 and TRBJ1-5 gives the whole variable domain DVKVTQSSRYLVKRTGEKVFLECVQDMDHENMFWYRQDPGLGLRLIYFSYDVKMKEKGDIPEGYSVSREKKERFSLILESASTNQTSMYLCASSFSGGQPQHFGDGTRLSIL.

This sequence joins TRBV14 and TRBJ2-3; D uncertain. The CDR3 consists of 14 residues. CDR1 SGHDN and CDR2 FVKESK come from the germline V gene. V lost 2 bases to trimming and J lost 5 bases, with 11 bases between them. In DNA, the CDR3 is TGTGCCAGCAGCCAATATACGGGCGGAGATACGCAGTATTTT. Amino acids: CASSQYTGGDTQYF.